The 12 T cell receptor beta chains presented below share a single source sample, sequenced in a study of blood T cell repertoires in COVID-19. Data came from immunoSEQ multiplex PCR; TCRdb stores just in-frame clones and leaves some out. The data contain about 350,000 clones, 88% of them singletons. The sequenced sample consisted of PBMCs or T cells enriched from blood (not recorded which). All receptors come from a woman aged 25 to 39 who had been exposed to COVID-19.

This sequence joins TRBV11-2 and TRBJ1-2, with a tentative D call TRBD1 (5 bases). This CDR3 is 16 amino acids long. The germline gives CDR1 SGHAT, CDR2 FQNNGV. Trimming removed 1 base from V and 7 bases from J, with 19 bases in between. CDR3 in DNA: TGTGCCAGCAGCTTAGCGGCAGGGCCACCTCGAGCTGGCTACACCTTC. This codes for CASSLAAGPPRAGYTF.

The chain uses TRBV2 and TRBJ2-7; D may be TRBD2 (6 bases). Germline values: CDR1 SNHLY, CDR2 FYNNEI. The CDR3 consists of 14 residues. V was clipped by 6 bases and J by 4 bases, with 16 bases between them. The CDR3 DNA reads TGTGCCAGCAGCCTGGGGGGTTTCGGGTACGAGCAGTACTTC. Protein: CASSLGGFGYEQYF.

This clone was seen a handful of times. The chain joins TRBV4-1 to TRBJ2-7; 7 bases fit TRBD1. CDR3 length equals 16 residues. Trimming at V came to 2 bases and at J to 0 bases, leaving 7 bases not matched to a gene. Germline assignment: CDR1 MGHRA and CDR2 YSYEKL. The chain's CDR3 is CASSQFQDRPSYEQYF. The CDR3 DNA reads TGCGCCAGCAGCCAATTCCAGGACAGGCCCTCCTACGAGCAGTACTTC.

This chain joins TRBV28 and TRBJ2-7; TRBD1 matches 10 bases. Germline loops: CDR1 MDHEN, CDR2 SYDVKM. Trimming cost V 9 bases and J 3 bases; bases outside gene matches: 11. The CDR3 loop spans 15 amino acids. The CDR3 loop reads CASYSSGTGVYEQYF. CDR3 coding DNA: TGTGCCAGTTATTCGTCCGGGACAGGGGTCTACGAGCAGTACTTC.

This rearrangement joins TRBV28 to TRBJ2-1; D is uncertain. V lost 8 bases, J lost 0 bases, and 11 bases lay in between. CDR3 length equals 14 residues. Looked up from germline, CDR1 is MDHEN and CDR2 is SYDVKM. This CDR3 is CASGRPSSYNEQFF. The DNA of the CDR3 is TGTGCCAGCGGTCGGCCTAGCTCCTACAATGAGCAGTTCTTC.

The rearrangement links TRBV6-4 to TRBJ2-3, with D perhaps matching TRBD2 (6 bases). This CDR3 comprises 15 residues. Germline loops: CDR1 MRHNA, CDR2 SNTAGT. Deletions cut 8 bases from V and 2 bases from J, with 17 bases between. The CDR3 here is CASGPWGGHTDTQYF. The CDR3 bases are TGTGCCAGCGGACCATGGGGAGGACACACAGATACGCAGTATTTT.

The genes are TRBV28 and TRBJ1-1, with D possibly TRBD1 on 5 matching bases. The CDR3 sequence is 15 residues long. The germline V and J ends were trimmed by 3 bases and 4 bases, with 15 bases remaining between them. Germline loops: CDR1 MDHEN, CDR2 SYDVKM. CDR3 bases: TGTGCCAGCAGTTTGGTCCAGGGAGGGCTCACTGAAGCTTTCTTT. This sequence encodes CASSLVQGGLTEAFF.

The chain is built from TRBV18 and TRBJ1-2; tentative D call: TRBD1 (5 bases). The CDR3 loop spans 13 amino acids. The germline V gene has CDR1 KGHSH and CDR2 LQKENI. The V end was cut by 2 bases, the J end by 8 bases, with 12 bases between. The CDR3 region has the DNA TGTGCCAGCTCACCAAGTCAGGGTACGGGCTACACCTTC. Its protein is CASSPSQGTGYTF.

The chain couples TRBV7-2 to TRBJ2-7, with TRBD1 as a possible D gene (6 bases). Germline CDR1 is SGHTA and CDR2 is FQGNSA. V was pared by 5 bases and J by 4 bases, with 15 bases between. This CDR3 has 14 amino acids. The CDR3 reads CASSNNRVSYEQYF. DNA of the CDR3: TGTGCCAGCAGCAATAACAGGGTTTCTTACGAGCAGTACTTC.

The gene calls are TRBV19 and TRBJ2-2, with D perhaps matching TRBD2 (5 bases). CDR3 length equals 14 residues. V was pared by 5 bases and J by 3 bases, with 10 bases between. Germline lookup yields CDR1 LNHDA and CDR2 SQIVND (reference sequence). The CDR3 region has the DNA TGTGCCAGTAGTCCGGGATCCTACACCGGGGAGCTGTTTTTT. Its protein product is CASSPGSYTGELFF.

The chain uses TRBV3-1 (or the pseudogene TRBV3-2) and TRBJ2-1; 7 nucleotides align to TRBD2. Per germline, CDR1 LGHDT and CDR2 YNNKEL (reference sequence). The V and J ends lost 3 bases and 0 bases, in that order; junction bases with no gene match: 5. The CDR3 spans 16 residues. The CDR3 DNA sequence: TGTGCCAGCAGCCAGCTAGCGGAGAGCTCCTACAATGAGCAGTTCTTC. Encoded protein: CASSQLAESSYNEQFF.

The rearrangement uses TRBV12-3 or TRBV12-4 and TRBJ2-1; 7 bases line up with TRBD1. This CDR3 contains 13 residues. Germline trimming cut 7 bases from V and 8 bases from J; bases unmatched to any gene: 8. For the CDR3, the DNA is TGTGCCAGCAAGCAACAGGGGTGGGATGAGCAGTTCTTC. This encodes CASKQQGWDEQFF.